The sequence of this T cell receptor (beta chain) was determined in a study of cytomegalovirus exposure and HLA in healthy donors. Donors were ostensibly healthy at sampling, although undocumented immune exposures were probable. V shed 2 bases and J 4 bases; nucleotides not matched to a gene: 8. The CDR3 consists of 17 residues. Germline-derived CDR1 and CDR2 are SGHTA and FQGNSA. Study outcomes and limitations: On later analysis, the bulk of CMV-associated TCR beta chains appeared to be HLA-restricted. Cytomegalovirus-associated TCR beta chains were listed, numbering some 170.

About this clone itself: Its antigen is not known.

PCR used 60 Vbeta primers and 13 Jbeta primers. Using immunoSEQ multiplex PCR, the repertoire was profiled, and TCRdb retains in-frame clones only, with some absent. This table holds about 120,000 clones, around 70% found once. The V call is TRBV7-2, the J call TRBJ2-2; 9 bases fit TRBD1. The TCR was taken from a woman aged 45 to 65 in good health and CMV-seropositive. Sequenced material: PBMCs. This CDR3 is CASSLWVTGGRTGELFF. The CDR3 DNA reads TGTGCCAGCAGCTTATGGGTTACAGGGGGCCGCACCGGGGAGCTGTTTTTT.